These 23 T cell receptor beta chains were all obtained from the same sample, sequenced in a study of T-cell memory formation after mild COVID-19. TCRdb analysed the 5' RACE reads with MiXCR anew, one entry per CDR3 protein. The sample records 150,000 to 200,000 distinct CDR3 sequences, under 20% being singletons. The source material was PBMCs or a T cell subset sorted from them (not recorded which). These receptors were obtained from a young man who had mild COVID-19 (a few samples of this study predate the infection). Cell type and time point are not known.

The chain recombines TRBV14 with TRBJ2-7; a weak D match, TRBD1 (6 bases). Germline V gene sequence: CDR1 SGHDN, CDR2 FVKESK. The V and J ends lost 3 bases and 6 bases respectively, with 12 bases between them. The CDR3 totals 13 residues. CDR3 nucleotides: TGTGCCAGCAGCCACCGAAGGGGGAGCGAGCAGTACGTC. It is translated as CASSHRRGSEQYV.

The chain carries TRBV28 and TRBJ1-5; D is perhaps TRBD1 (5 bases). Germline CDR1 MDHEN, CDR2 SYDVKM. The CDR3 has 13 residues. V was cut by 4 bases and J by 1 base, with 5 bases left in between. The CDR3: CASSWGSNQPQHF. In DNA, the CDR3 is TGTGCCAGCAGTTGGGGCAGCAATCAGCCCCAGCATTTT.

This clonotype was found a few times. The V gene is TRBV7-9, the J gene TRBJ1-5; TRBD1 matches at 8 bases. The length of the CDR3 is 15 residues. V shed 4 bases and J 2 bases; nucleotides not matched to a gene: 4. Germline V gene sequence: CDR1 SEHNR, CDR2 FQNEAQ (reference sequence). CDR3 nucleotides: TGTGCCAGCAGCTCCACGGGACAGGGCAATCAGCCCCAGCATTTT. Its translation is CASSSTGQGNQPQHF.

V is TRBV7-8 and J is TRBJ2-7; D unclear. This CDR3 spans 12 amino acids. Germline values: CDR1 SGHVS, CDR2 FQNEAQ. Trimming removed 5 bases at V and 4 bases at J, with 9 bases between. The CDR3 reads CASSNGRYEQYV. As DNA, the CDR3 is TGTGCCAGCAGCAACGGAAGGTACGAGCAGTACGTC.

The V call is TRBV20-1, the J call TRBJ1-1; 7 positions match TRBD1. The junction had 7 bases not matched to a gene; V was cut back by 3 bases and J by 0 bases. Germline V lookup: CDR1 DFQATT, CDR2 SNEGSKA (reference sequence). The CDR3 has 15 amino acids. CDR3 coding DNA: TGCAGTGCTAGGGAGGGGGCCAGCATGAACACTGAAGCTTTCTTT. Translating gives CSAREGASMNTEAFF.

This clonotype was counted only a few times. The genes are TRBV6-5 and TRBJ1-2, with a weak D call TRBD1 (5 bases). This CDR3 has 13 residues. Germline V gene lookup returns CDR1 MNHEY and CDR2 SVGAGI. Between the trimmed V and J ends, which lost 6 bases and 3 bases, there was a span of 11 bases. The DNA for the CDR3 is TGTGCCAGCAGCCCCGGGGGATACTATGGCTACACCTTC. It specifies CASSPGGYYGYTF.

The sample holds a few counts of this clonotype. The CDR3 DNA reads as TGTGCCAGCAGCTGGGGGACTAGCGGGTCCGGGGAGCTGTTTTTT. This gives the protein CASSWGTSGSGELFF. V and J are TRBV11-2 and TRBJ2-2; 12 bases match TRBD2. Losses at the gene ends were 4 bases for V and 6 bases for J; bases not matched to a gene: 3. Per the germline V gene, CDR1 is SGHAT and CDR2 is FQNNGV. The CDR3 covers 15 residues.

The chain employs TRBV7-6 and TRBJ2-3; either TRBD1 or TRBD2 may fit D (5 bases each). Germline values: CDR1 SGHVS, CDR2 FNYEAQ. The CDR3 totals 12 residues. The ends were cut back, 4 bases at V and 9 bases at J, with 11 bases in the middle. This CDR3 reads CASSYSGTTQYF. The CDR3 DNA reads as TGTGCCAGCAGCTATTCCGGGACGACGCAGTATTTT.

There are a few counts of this clonotype. The chain joins TRBV12-3 or TRBV12-4 to TRBJ2-3; perhaps TRBD1 as D (6 bases). The ends were cut back, 5 bases at V and 1 base at J, with 13 bases in the middle. The CDR3 extends over 15 amino acids. CDR3 DNA sequence: TGTGCCAGCAGTGCGGACAGCACTGGCACAGATACGCAGTATTTT. It encodes CASSADSTGTDTQYF.

This chain connects TRBV15 to TRBJ2-2; D possibly matches TRBD1 or TRBD2 (5 bases each). Germline V gene sequence: CDR1 LNHNV, CDR2 YYDKDF (reference sequence). V lost 8 bases and J lost 6, with 16 bases in between. The CDR3 consists of 14 residues. DNA for the CDR3: TGTGCCACCCCCCGGGACGTTAACTCCGGGGAGCTGTTTTTT. Protein: CATPRDVNSGELFF.

This clonotype has just a few counts. The genes are TRBV7-2 and TRBJ2-5; no clear D. The CDR3 sequence is 14 residues long. V gave up 5 bases and J gave up 5 bases, with 15 bases separating them. CDR1 and CDR2 from the germline V gene are SGHTA and FQGNSA. CDR3 in amino acids: CASSPPPGRETQYF. The CDR3 DNA sequence: TGTGCCAGCAGCCCCCCCCCGGGCCGGGAGACCCAGTACTTC.

This clonotype was counted only a few times. The chain carries TRBV20-1 and TRBJ2-2; D is perhaps TRBD1 (5 bases). CDR3 size: 13 residues. Germline values: CDR1 DFQATT, CDR2 SNEGSKA (reference sequence). V lost 4 bases and J lost 2, with 8 bases in between. The CDR3 loop is CSAKGANTGELFF. In nucleotides, the CDR3 is TGCAGTGCTAAAGGGGCCAACACCGGGGAGCTGTTTTTT.

The chain has TRBV27 and TRBJ2-3; 9 nucleotides align to TRBD2. The CDR3 runs 16 residues. Per germline, CDR1 MNHEY and CDR2 SMNVEV (reference sequence). V lost 4 bases and J lost 2; bases outside the gene matches: 7. The CDR3 nucleotides read TGTGCCAGCAGTTGGCGAGCGGGGGGACACACAGATACGCAGTATTTT. Protein: CASSWRAGGHTDTQYF.

This chain connects TRBV6-5 to TRBJ1-2, with TRBD1 identical over 7 bases. Per germline, CDR1 MNHEY and CDR2 SVGAGI. The V segment lost 8 bases and the J segment 2 bases; nucleotides outside the gene matches: 5. This CDR3 has 13 amino acids. DNA for the CDR3: TGTGCCAGCCGGACAGGAGAAAACTATGGCTACACCTTC. The encoded protein is CASRTGENYGYTF.

The table lists this clonotype with a few counts. V is TRBV12-3 or TRBV12-4 and J is TRBJ2-7, with D perhaps TRBD2 (7 bases). Trimming took off 3 bases at V and 5 bases at J, with 14 bases between the two ends. This CDR3 comprises 14 residues. The CDR3 sequence: CASSLGGAPHEQYF. CDR3 in DNA: TGTGCCAGCAGTTTGGGGGGGGCCCCTCACGAGCAGTACTTC.

This chain joins TRBV6-5 and TRBJ2-4, with 8 bases lining up with TRBD2. Per germline, CDR1 MNHEY and CDR2 SVGAGI. The CDR3 runs 16 residues. V gave up 2 bases and J gave up 0 bases; unmatched junction bases: 3. The CDR3 here is CASSYTGRGAKNIQYF. DNA for the CDR3: TGTGCCAGCAGTTACACCGGGAGGGGAGCCAAAAACATTCAGTACTTC.

This clonotype occurred a few times. The CDR3 DNA follows: TGTGCCTCCCTGGACAGGGGCAATGGCTACACCTTC. Its translation: CASLDRGNGYTF. This rearrangement joins TRBV3-1 to TRBJ1-2; 9 bases align to TRBD1. The CDR3 is 12 residues long. The germline gives CDR1 LGHDT, CDR2 YNNKEL (reference sequence). V shed 11 bases, J shed 6 bases, and the junction held 7 bases outside the gene matches.

The CDR3 loop is CASSRDRNLNTEAFF. The CDR3 bases are TGTGCCAGCTCACGCGACAGGAATCTGAACACTGAAGCTTTCTTT. The rearrangement joins TRBV18 to TRBJ1-1, with D tentatively TRBD1 (6 bases). Per germline, CDR1 KGHSH and CDR2 LQKENI. This CDR3 region has 15 residues. V was trimmed by 4 bases and J by 0 bases, leaving 12 bases between them.

This clonotype showed up just a few times. CDR3 bases: TGCGCCAGCAGCTTGGGTTTTGGGCGTATGAACACTGAAGCTTTCTTT. Translating gives CASSLGFGRMNTEAFF. V gene TRBV5-1 combines with J gene TRBJ1-1; D gene unclear. The V gene lost 0 bases and the J gene lost 0 bases, with 12 bases spanning the gap. Germline lookup yields CDR1 SGHRS and CDR2 YFSETQ. The CDR3 extends over 16 amino acids.

This clonotype was detected ten times or more. The rearrangement uses TRBV5-1 and TRBJ2-2, with a weak D call TRBD1 (6 bases). The V end lost 2 bases, the J end lost 4 bases, and 9 bases lay between the germline ends. The CDR3 sequence is 14 residues long. The V gene's germline CDR1 is SGHRS and CDR2 YFSETQ. The CDR3 nucleotides read TGCGCCAGCAGCTTCCGGGACACCACCGGGGAGCTGTTTTTT. This encodes CASSFRDTTGELFF.

CDR3 region: CAWRQLSSYEQYF. Here the CDR3 DNA reads TGTGCCTGGCGCCAGCTAAGCTCCTACGAGCAGTACTTC. J is TRBJ2-7 and V is TRBV30; no clear D gene. V shed 5 bases and J shed 0 bases, with 11 bases lying between them. The CDR3 runs to 13 residues. From germline, CDR1 is GTSNPN and CDR2 SVGIG (reference sequence).

The chain links TRBV5-1 to TRBJ2-3, with D possibly being TRBD2 (6 bases). The CDR3 extends over 15 amino acids. V was shortened by 5 bases and J by 1 base, with 14 bases between the two germline ends. Germline loops: CDR1 SGHRS, CDR2 YFSETQ. The CDR3 DNA is TGCGCCAGCAGTCCCCGGGACTCTCGCACAGATACGCAGTATTTT. It codes for CASSPRDSRTDTQYF.

The table lists this clonotype with a few counts. The chain recombines TRBV4-3 with TRBJ2-4; 14 bases line up with TRBD2. The germline V gene encodes CDR1 LGHNA and CDR2 YSLEER. V lost 4 bases to trimming and J lost 6 bases; unmatched junction nucleotides: 5. This CDR3 region has 16 residues. In DNA, the CDR3 is TGCGCCAGCAGCCTAGATGGGACTAGCGGGGGAAACATTCAGTACTTC. It translates to CASSLDGTSGGNIQYF.